This T cell receptor (beta chain) is drawn from a study of human T cells and chemical hapten exposure. In the study overall: Each patch test put 0.01% DPC on the upper back, and results were read at 6 days. Study-wide results and caveats: In the PT1 data, expanded TCR counts showed a positive correlation with patch test score.

Each CDR3 protein is one row after TCRdb ran MiXCR on the RACE reads. The sample has under 200,000 distinct CDR3 sequences, nearly 30% seen once. The CDR3 consists of 14 residues. The germline V gene encodes CDR1 SGHRS and CDR2 YFSETQ. Trimming shortened V by 5 bases and J by 7 bases, and 13 bases separated the two germline ends. With regard to this clonotype: Its specificity is unknown.

Time point meaning: pre-sensitization, week 0. Treatment given: therapeutic diphenylcyclopropenone sensitization with weekly scalp DPC. Total RNA was isolated from unfractionated whole blood. The sample was whole blood, taken in connection with sensitization to the hapten diphenylcyclopropenone (DPC). The chain combines TRBV5-1 with TRBJ1-6, with D maybe TRBD1 (6 bases). This receptor was obtained from a woman aged 25 to 45 with alopecia areata. Some clones in this sample may be carry-over from other donors' samples. The CDR3 sequence is CASRRGAENSPLHF. The CDR3 region has the DNA TGCGCCAGCAGAAGGGGGGCAGAAAATTCACCCCTCCACTTT.